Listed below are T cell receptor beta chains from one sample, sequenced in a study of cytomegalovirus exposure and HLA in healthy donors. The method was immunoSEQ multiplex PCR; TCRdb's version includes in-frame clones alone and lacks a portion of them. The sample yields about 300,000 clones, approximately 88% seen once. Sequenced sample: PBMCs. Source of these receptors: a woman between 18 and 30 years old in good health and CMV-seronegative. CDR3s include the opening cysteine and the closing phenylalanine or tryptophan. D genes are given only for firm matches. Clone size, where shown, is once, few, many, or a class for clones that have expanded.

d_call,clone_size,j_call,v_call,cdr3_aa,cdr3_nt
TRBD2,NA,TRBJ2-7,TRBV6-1,CASSGEAGGSYEQYF,TGTGCCAGCAGTGGGGAAGCGGGAGGCTCCTACGAGCAGTACTTC
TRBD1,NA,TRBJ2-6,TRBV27,CASSGQAPGANVLTF,TGTGCCAGCAGTGGACAGGCCCCAGGGGCCAACGTCCTGACTTTC
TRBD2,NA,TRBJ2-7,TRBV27,CASSTLAGETYYEQYF,TGTGCCAGCAGTACACTAGCGGGAGAGACATACTACGAGCAGTACTTC
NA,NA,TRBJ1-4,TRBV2,CASSDGAGRRGSATNEKLFF,TGTGCCAGCAGTGACGGTGCGGGCCGACGGGGTTCAGCGACTAATGAAAAACTGTTTTTT
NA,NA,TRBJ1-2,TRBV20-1,CSALSSYGYTF,TGCAGTGCCCTCAGTTCCTATGGCTACACCTTC
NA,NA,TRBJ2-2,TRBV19,CASSVRGFGGELFF,TGTGCCAGTAGTGTCAGGGGATTTGGCGGGGAGCTGTTTTTT
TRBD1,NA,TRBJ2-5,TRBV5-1,CASSYGQGAMETQYF,TGCGCCAGCAGCTACGGACAGGGGGCTATGGAGACCCAGTACTTC
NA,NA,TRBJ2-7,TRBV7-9,CASSRPAGGPSIYEQYF,TGTGCCAGCAGCCGACCAGCGGGTGGTCCGTCCATCTACGAGCAGTACTTC
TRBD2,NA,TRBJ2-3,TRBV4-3,CASSHLAGGTDTQYF,TGCGCCAGCAGCCATCTAGCGGGAGGCACAGATACGCAGTATTTT
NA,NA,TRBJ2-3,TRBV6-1,CASKSRANPDTQYF,TGTGCCAGCAAATCGCGGGCTAACCCAGATACGCAGTATTTT
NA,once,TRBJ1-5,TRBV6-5,CASSHTGSGGSTQHF,TGTGCCAGCAGTCACACGGGGAGCGGCGGATCTACCCAGCATTTT
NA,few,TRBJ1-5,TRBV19,CASQRQSHRDNQPQHF,TGTGCCAGTCAAAGGCAATCCCACAGGGACAATCAGCCCCAGCATTTT
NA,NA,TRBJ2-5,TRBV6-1,CASSDGSVRQTQYF,TGTGCCAGCAGTGACGGGAGCGTTCGGCAGACCCAGTACTTC
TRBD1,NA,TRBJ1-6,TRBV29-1,CSVEETGGANSPLHF,TGCAGCGTTGAAGAGACAGGGGGTGCAAATTCACCCCTCCACTTT
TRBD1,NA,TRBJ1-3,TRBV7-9,CASRQTGASGNTIYF,TGTGCCAGCAGACAGACAGGGGCTTCTGGAAACACCATATATTTT
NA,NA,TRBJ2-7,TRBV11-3,CASSDRNDYEQYF,TGTGCCAGCAGCGACAGAAATGACTACGAGCAGTACTTC
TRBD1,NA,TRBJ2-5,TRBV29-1,CSATTGTGVQETQYF,TGCAGCGCAACAACCGGGACAGGGGTTCAAGAGACCCAGTACTTC
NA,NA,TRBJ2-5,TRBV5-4,CASSLGRVPETQYF,TGTGCCAGCAGCTTGGGCAGGGTGCCCGAGACCCAGTACTTC
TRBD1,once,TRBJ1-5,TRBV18,CASSPGQTTLQPQHF,TGTGCCAGCTCACCGGGACAGACCACGCTCCAGCCCCAGCATTTT
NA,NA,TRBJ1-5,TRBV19,CASSIGGGRIFQPQHF,TGTGCCAGTAGTATAGGGGGGGGGCGAATTTTTCAGCCCCAGCATTTT
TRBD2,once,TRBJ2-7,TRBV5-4,CASSLPGTSGSSYEQYF,TGTGCCAGCAGCTTGCCCGGGACTAGCGGGAGTTCCTACGAGCAGTACTTC
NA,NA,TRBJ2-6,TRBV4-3,CASSHHGETSGANVLTF,TGCGCCAGCAGCCACCACGGGGAGACATCTGGGGCCAACGTCCTGACTTTC
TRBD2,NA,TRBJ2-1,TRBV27,CASSPLAGGINEQFF,TGTGCCAGCAGTCCACTAGCGGGAGGAATTAATGAGCAGTTCTTC
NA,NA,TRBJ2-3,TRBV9,CASSAPGGDTQYF,TGTGCCAGCAGCGCCCCCGGGGGTGATACGCAGTATTTT
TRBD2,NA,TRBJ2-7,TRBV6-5,CASAFGTSNDEQYF,TGTGCCAGCGCATTCGGGACTAGCAACGACGAGCAGTACTTC
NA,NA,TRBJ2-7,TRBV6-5,CASTTHRGGSYEQYF,TGTGCCAGCACCACTCATAGGGGGGGCTCCTACGAGCAGTACTTC
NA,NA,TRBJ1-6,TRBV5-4,CASSLFGGQGSYNSPLHF,TGTGCCAGCAGCTTGTTTGGGGGACAAGGCTCCTATAATTCACCCCTCCACTTT
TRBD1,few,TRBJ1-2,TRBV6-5,CASSRYRGHGYTF,TGTGCCAGCAGTCGCTACAGGGGACATGGCTACACCTTC
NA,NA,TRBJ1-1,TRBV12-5,CASGLVQGTEAFF,TGTGCTAGTGGTTTGGTTCAGGGGACTGAAGCTTTCTTT
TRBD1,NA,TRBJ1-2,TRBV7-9,CASSLGGQGHYGYTF,TGTGCCAGCAGCTTAGGGGGACAGGGGCATTATGGCTACACCTTC
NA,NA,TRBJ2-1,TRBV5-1,CASSLGDFYNEQFF,TGCGCCAGCAGCTTGGGGGACTTCTACAATGAGCAGTTCTTC
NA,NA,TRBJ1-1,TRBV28,CASSLDGDTEAFF,TGTGCCAGCAGCCTGGACGGGGACACTGAAGCTTTCTTT
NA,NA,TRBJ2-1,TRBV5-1,CASSSEGWLSKGNEQFF,TGCGCCAGCAGCTCGGAGGGGTGGCTATCCAAGGGGAATGAGCAGTTCTTC
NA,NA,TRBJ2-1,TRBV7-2,CASSLAPRNEQFF,TGTGCCAGCAGCTTAGCCCCTAGGAATGAGCAGTTCTTC
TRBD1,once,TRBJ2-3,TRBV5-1,CASSLPTGGTDTQYF,TGCGCCAGCAGCCTACCGACAGGGGGCACAGATACGCAGTATTTT
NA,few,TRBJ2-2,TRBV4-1,CASSRQGGGKNTGELFF,TGCGCCAGCAGCCGGCAAGGAGGCGGGAAGAACACCGGGGAGCTGTTTTTT
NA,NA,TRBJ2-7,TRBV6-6,CASSDTGAEIYEQYF,TGTGCCAGCAGCGATACGGGAGCCGAGATCTACGAGCAGTACTTC
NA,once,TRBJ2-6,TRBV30,CAWSIRNVLTF,TGTGCCTGGAGTATTCGCAACGTCCTGACTTTC
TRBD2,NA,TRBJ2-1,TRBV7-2,CASSRRPSGRNDEQFF,TGTGCCAGCAGCCGCCGTCCTAGCGGGCGGAACGATGAGCAGTTCTTC
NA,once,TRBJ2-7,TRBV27,CASNPPGLGYEQYF,TGTGCCAGCAATCCCCCAGGGTTGGGATACGAGCAGTACTTC
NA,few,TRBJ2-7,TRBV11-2,CASSLASYEQYF,TGTGCCAGCAGCTTAGCATCCTACGAGCAGTACTTC
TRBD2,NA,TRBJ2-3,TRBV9,CASSVDAGVGTDTQYF,TGTGCCAGCAGCGTAGATGCGGGAGTCGGGACAGATACGCAGTATTTT
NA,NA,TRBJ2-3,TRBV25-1,CASSAGTSTDTQYF,TGTGCCAGCAGCGCCGGGACTAGCACAGATACGCAGTATTTT
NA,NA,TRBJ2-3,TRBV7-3,CASSLRLDTDTQYF,TGTGCCAGCAGCTTGCGACTAGACACAGATACGCAGTATTTT
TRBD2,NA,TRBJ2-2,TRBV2,CASVGEGGLNTGELFF,TGTGCCAGCGTAGGGGAGGGAGGACTCAACACCGGGGAGCTGTTTTTT
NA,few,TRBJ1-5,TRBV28,CASSLSPPYQPQHF,TGTGCCAGCAGTTTATCCCCCCCATATCAGCCCCAGCATTTT
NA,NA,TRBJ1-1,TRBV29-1,CSVGSGGGEAFF,TGCAGCGTTGGGTCGGGTGGCGGTGAAGCTTTCTTT
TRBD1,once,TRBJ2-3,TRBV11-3,CASSLRGPGQGGTDTQYF,TGTGCCAGCAGCTTAAGAGGTCCGGGACAGGGGGGCACAGATACGCAGTATTTT